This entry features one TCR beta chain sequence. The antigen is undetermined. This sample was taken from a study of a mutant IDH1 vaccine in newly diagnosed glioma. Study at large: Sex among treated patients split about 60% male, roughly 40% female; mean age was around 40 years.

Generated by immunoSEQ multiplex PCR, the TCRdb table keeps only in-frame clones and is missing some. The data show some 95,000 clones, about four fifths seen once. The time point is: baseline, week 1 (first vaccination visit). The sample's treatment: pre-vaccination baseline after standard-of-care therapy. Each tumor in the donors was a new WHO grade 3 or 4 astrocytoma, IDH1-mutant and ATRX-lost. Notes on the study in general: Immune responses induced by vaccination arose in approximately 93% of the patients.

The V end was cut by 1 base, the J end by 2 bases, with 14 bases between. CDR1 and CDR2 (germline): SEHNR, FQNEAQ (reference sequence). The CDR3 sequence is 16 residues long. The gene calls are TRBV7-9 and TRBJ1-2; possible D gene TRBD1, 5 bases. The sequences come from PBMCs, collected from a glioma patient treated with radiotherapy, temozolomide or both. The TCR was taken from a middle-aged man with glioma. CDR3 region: CASSLGLRDGNYGYTF. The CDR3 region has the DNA TGTGCCAGCAGCTTAGGGCTCCGGGACGGGAACTATGGCTACACCTTC.